Listed here are 8 T cell receptor beta chains from one sample, sequenced in a study of T cells after yellow fever vaccination. MiXCR, applied by TCRdb to the 5' RACE reads, yields one record per CDR3 protein. Of a few hundred thousand distinct CDR3 sequences detected, about 9.5% appear once; the ten largest clones hold roughly 17%. The specimen was PBMCs, collected on the day of the first yellow fever vaccination. The receptors originated from a man aged 18 to 29 who received the YFV17D yellow fever vaccine.

This clonotype occurred many times. V gene TRBV20-1 combines with J gene TRBJ1-1; D ambiguous. CDR1 and CDR2 (germline): DFQATT, SNEGSKA (reference sequence). V lost 1 base and J lost 7, with 13 bases in between. This CDR3 contains 13 residues. The CDR3 loop reads CSARGGGSFEAFF. In nucleotides, the CDR3 is TGCAGTGCTAGAGGGGGAGGGAGCTTTGAAGCTTTCTTT.

This clonotype has more than one count but fewer than ten. The chain employs TRBV4-3 and TRBJ2-1; unclear D gene. The V end was cut by 3 bases, the J end by 5 bases, with 17 bases between. Germline V gene lookup returns CDR1 LGHNA and CDR2 YSLEER. The CDR3 runs 16 residues. The CDR3 nucleotides read TGCGCCAGCAGCCAGGAAGATAGAAGAGTTCACAATGAGCAGTTCTTC. Its protein product is CASSQEDRRVHNEQFF.

In its sample, this clonotype was seen a few times. The chain is built from TRBV4-3 and TRBJ1-2; D is ambiguous. V lost 0 bases and J 4 bases, leaving 15 bases between the germline ends. In germline, CDR1 is LGHNA, CDR2 YSLEER. This CDR3 spans 16 amino acids. The CDR3 DNA reads TGCGCCAGCAGCCAAGATCCCCCAGCCACTGGCTATGGCTACACCTTC. It encodes CASSQDPPATGYGYTF.

This clonotype was counted only a few times. V usage is TRBV5-1 and J usage is TRBJ2-1; D might be TRBD1 or TRBD2, each matching 5 bases. CDR3 length: 15 amino acids. Germline CDR1 is SGHRS and CDR2 is YFSETQ. Deletions cut 3 bases from V and 2 bases from J, with 12 bases between. CDR3 loop: CASSSRDGTYNEQFF. The CDR3 DNA reads as TGCGCCAGCAGCTCCCGGGACGGTACCTACAATGAGCAGTTCTTC.

This clonotype has at least ten counts. The V gene is TRBV4-3, the J gene TRBJ2-7; D tentatively reads TRBD1 or TRBD2 (5 bases each). The CDR3 is 15 amino acids. The V end lost 0 bases, the J end lost 3 bases, and 12 bases lay between the germline ends. CDR1 is LGHNA, CDR2 YSLEER, per germline. CDR3 protein: CASSQDSQGDYEQYF. The CDR3 DNA follows: TGCGCCAGCAGCCAAGATTCCCAGGGAGACTACGAGCAGTACTTC.

The chain combines TRBV29-1 with TRBJ1-2; D possibly corresponds to TRBD1 (5 bases). Germline CDR1 reads SQVTM; CDR2 reads ANQGSEA. V shed 1 base and J shed 2 bases, with 17 bases lying between them. This CDR3 region has 16 residues. CDR3 DNA: TGCAGCGTTGAAGGACTTAGTGGACAAGGGAACTATGGCTACACCTTC. This sequence encodes CSVEGLSGQGNYGYTF.

This clonotype was found many times. V gene TRBV5-1 combines with J gene TRBJ1-6; D remains unclear. Germline CDR1 is SGHRS and CDR2 is YFSETQ. This CDR3 has 16 amino acids. V was clipped by 5 bases and J by 0 bases, with 12 bases between them. Here the CDR3 reads CASSLSLGSYNSPLHF. The CDR3 DNA reads as TGCGCCAGCAGTTTATCTCTCGGCTCCTATAATTCACCCCTCCACTTT.

The V gene is TRBV12-3 or TRBV12-4, the J gene TRBJ2-5; possible D gene TRBD2, 5 bases. V shed 6 bases and J shed 5 bases, with 19 bases lying between them. This CDR3 is built from 15 residues. CDR3 nucleotide sequence: TGTGCCAGCAGCCGACCTCAAGGGCCGGGGGAGACCCAGTACTTC. This codes for CASSRPQGPGETQYF.